The 32 T cell receptor beta chains below come from one sample, sequenced in a study of healthy donors' naive CD4 and CD8 T cells (dated by TCRdb to 2014 to 2015). These reads were obtained on a 454 GS FLX Titanium. A previously published linear amplification protocol was used to build the TCR libraries, starting from 400 to 500 ng of total RNA. Starting from the raw public reads, TCRdb applied fastp trimming at Q25, assembled clones with MiXCR and retained in-frame beta chains. Rows merge per CDR3 protein into single entries with the most common DNA and genes. Here the sample has approximately 180,000 distinct CDR3 sequences; around three quarters occur a single time. 2% to 2.5% of the sample goes to the ten largest clones. The specimen sequenced was naive CD4+ and CD8+ T cells sorted from blood, pooled from several donors. The cell subset or site label on this specimen signifies: FACS-sorted naive CD4+ (CD45RO-CD45RA+) and naive CD8+ (CD45RA+CD27bright) T cells. The receptor set was obtained from a pool of human donors in good health; the sample pools cells from several healthy donors.

V usage is TRBV29-1 and J usage is TRBJ2-2; tentative D call: TRBD1 (6 bases). The V gene lost 4 bases and the J gene lost 0 bases, with 6 bases spanning the gap. CDR3 length: 13 residues. The germline CDR1 and CDR2 sequences are SQVTM and ANQGSEA. The CDR3 loop reads CSVGTANTGELFF. The CDR3 coding sequence is TGCAGCGTTGGGACAGCGAACACCGGGGAGCTGTTTTTT.

The chain employs TRBV6-5 and TRBJ1-1; D possibly corresponds to TRBD1 (6 bases). CDR1 and CDR2 (germline): MNHEY, SVGAGI. This CDR3 spans 14 amino acids. V was trimmed by 5 bases and J by 8 bases, leaving 18 bases between them. The CDR3 reads CASSGRGRGSEAFF. The CDR3 nucleotides are TGTGCCAGCAGTGGAAGGGGCAGGGGATCCGAAGCTTTCTTT.

The V and J genes are TRBV6-1 and TRBJ2-2, with D perhaps being TRBD1 or TRBD2 (5 bases each). Trimming cost V 5 bases and J 7 bases, with 14 bases left between them. The CDR3 totals 14 residues. Germline V gene sequence: CDR1 MNHNS, CDR2 SASEGT. The CDR3 is CASSKTGTSGELFF. For the CDR3, the DNA is TGTGCCAGCAGTAAAACCGGGACCAGCGGGGAGCTGTTTTTT.

This chain connects TRBV11-2 to TRBJ2-1; TRBD1 is a possible D gene (6 bases). Germline values: CDR1 SGHAT, CDR2 FQNNGV. The CDR3 is 15 amino acids. The germline V and J ends were trimmed by 8 bases and 0 bases, with 14 bases remaining between them. CDR3 region: CASVVTGSSYNEQFF. The CDR3 nucleotides are TGTGCCAGCGTGGTAACAGGGAGCTCCTACAATGAGCAGTTCTTC.

In its sample, this clonotype was seen a few times. The chain couples TRBV30 to TRBJ2-7; perhaps TRBD2 as D (5 bases). The CDR3 extends over 14 amino acids. Germline V gene sequence: CDR1 GTSNPN, CDR2 SVGIG (reference sequence). V was clipped by 1 base and J by 2 bases, with 12 bases between them. CDR3: CAWSGGGPTYEQYF. CDR3 DNA sequence: TGTGCCTGGAGTGGTGGCGGGCCAACCTACGAGCAGTACTTC. The full variable domain, its missing parts supplied by reference TRBV30 and TRBJ2-7, is SQTIHQWPATLVQPVGSPLSLECTVEGTSNPNLYWYRQAAGRGLQLLFYSVGIGQISSEVPQNLSASRPQDRQFILSSKKLLLSDSGFYLCAWSGGGPTYEQYFGPGTRLTVT.

The chain joins TRBV5-5 to TRBJ2-1; D gene uncertain. Trimming left V 4 bases short and J 4 bases short, with 15 bases between. CDR1 SGHKS and CDR2 YYEKEE come from the germline V gene (reference sequence). CDR3 length equals 15 residues. CDR3 residues: CASSPQNLLYNEQFF. The CDR3 DNA reads TGTGCCAGCAGCCCTCAGAATCTCCTTTACAATGAGCAGTTCTTC.

The V and J genes are TRBV28 and TRBJ1-1; tentative D call: TRBD1 (5 bases). The CDR3 is 11 residues long. Trimming took 6 bases from V and 8 from J, leaving 10 bases between them. Germline V gene data show CDR1 as MDHEN and CDR2 as SYDVKM. In nucleotides, the CDR3 is TGTGCCAGCAGGTGGACATCCGAAGCTTTCTTT. Residues: CASRWTSEAFF. Full variable domain (missing parts from reference TRBV28 and TRBJ1-1): DVKVTQSSRYLVKRTGEKVFLECVQDMDHENMFWYRQDPGLGLRLIYFSYDVKMKEKGDIPEGYSVSREKKERFSLILESASTNQTSMYLCASRWTSEAFFGQGTRLTVV.

The V call is TRBV6-6, the J call TRBJ2-3; 9 bases align to TRBD1. The trim removed 5 bases at V and 2 bases at J, leaving 17 bases unmatched. Per germline, CDR1 MNHNY and CDR2 SVGAGI (reference sequence). The CDR3 contains 19 residues. The CDR3 reads CASSLRQGVGGQNTDTQYF. CDR3 DNA: TGTGCCAGCAGTCTAAGACAGGGGGTAGGCGGACAGAACACAGATACGCAGTATTTT.

This clonotype appeared a few times. This chain joins TRBV29-1 and TRBJ2-3; D gene ambiguous. V lost 2 bases, J lost 0 bases, and 3 bases lay in between. CDR3 length: 12 amino acids. The germline CDR1 and CDR2 sequences are SQVTM and ANQGSEA. The CDR3 here is CSVELSTDTQYF. The CDR3 DNA reads as TGCAGCGTTGAATTAAGCACAGATACGCAGTATTTT.

J is TRBJ2-3 and V is TRBV11-3; D is ambiguous. This CDR3 is built from 12 residues. V lost 3 bases to trimming and J lost 6 bases, with 7 bases between them. Germline loops: CDR1 SGHNT, CDR2 YENEEA. CDR3 bases: TGTGCCAGCAGCTTCGTCGAGGATACGCAGTATTTT. Its protein product is CASSFVEDTQYF.

In DNA form, the CDR3 reads TGCAGCGTCTTTGAACACGCCTATGAGCAGTTCTTC. Its protein is CSVFEHAYEQFF. The chain has TRBV29-1 and TRBJ2-1; D is undetermined. This CDR3 comprises 12 residues. Germline CDR1 is SQVTM and CDR2 is ANQGSEA. The V end lost 6 bases, the J end lost 8 bases, and 14 bases lay between the germline ends.

This clonotype has just a few counts. This chain uses TRBV29-1 with TRBJ1-1; 7 positions agree with TRBD1. Looked up from germline, CDR1 is SQVTM and CDR2 is ANQGSEA. This CDR3 spans 16 amino acids. With V trimmed by 6 bases and J by 0 bases, 13 bases remained unmatched. The CDR3 DNA reads TGCAGCGTCCGGCTAAACCGACAGGGTTTGAACACTGAAGCTTTCTTT. This codes for CSVRLNRQGLNTEAFF.

The V call is TRBV15, the J call TRBJ2-7; D remains unclear. CDR3 size: 14 residues. The V gene lost 1 base and the J gene lost 3 bases, with 10 bases spanning the gap. Looked up from germline, CDR1 is LNHNV and CDR2 is YYDKDF (reference sequence). CDR3 protein: CATSRGQEFYEQYF. The CDR3 coding sequence is TGTGCCACCAGCAGAGGCCAGGAGTTCTACGAGCAGTACTTC.

The DNA for the CDR3 is TGTGCCAGTACTCAGGATGGGGGCTACGGTCAGCCCCAGCATTTT. Its translation is CASTQDGGYGQPQHF. V gene TRBV19 combines with J gene TRBJ1-5; possibly TRBD1 for D (6 bases). V was shortened by 7 bases and J by 6 bases, with 19 bases between the two germline ends. The CDR3 sequence is 15 residues long. CDR1 is LNHDA, CDR2 SQIVND, per germline (reference sequence).

The genes are TRBV5-4 and TRBJ1-1, with D unclear. The V gene lost 0 bases and the J gene lost 0 bases, with 6 bases spanning the gap. In germline, CDR1 is SGHNT, CDR2 YYREEE (reference sequence). CDR3 size: 14 residues. The CDR3 nucleotides are TGTGCCAGCAGCTTGGCCAAGGTGAACACTGAAGCTTTCTTT. This gives the protein CASSLAKVNTEAFF.

A remark on this clonotype: One junction end does not reproduce the germline sequence, and a read error may be involved. The chain combines TRBV12-3 or TRBV12-4 with TRBJ1-1; D is possibly TRBD1 (6 bases). The CDR3 runs 12 residues. DNA of the CDR3: TGTGCCAGCAGTTTAGGGGACACAAAGCCCCTCTTT. Its protein is CASSLGDTKPLF.

V gene TRBV5-1 combines with J gene TRBJ1-1; 9 nucleotides match TRBD1. The J segment lost 1 base and the V segment lost 3 bases, leaving 4 bases of the junction unmatched. CDR1 and CDR2 from the germline V gene are SGHRS and YFSETQ. The CDR3 runs to 15 residues. The CDR3 sequence is CASSWGTGRNTEAFF. The CDR3 DNA is TGCGCCAGCAGCTGGGGGACAGGGCGGAACACTGAAGCTTTCTTT. The whole variable domain, remainder taken from reference TRBV5-1 and TRBJ1-1, is KAGVTQTPRYLIKTRGQQVTLSCSPISGHRSVSWYQQTPGQGLQFLFEYFSETQRNKGNFPGRFSGRQFSNSRSEMNVSTLELGDSALYLCASSWGTGRNTEAFFGQGTRLTVV.

The sample holds a few counts of this clonotype. This sequence joins TRBV27 and TRBJ1-5, with D perhaps matching TRBD1 (5 bases). Germline-derived CDR1 and CDR2 are MNHEY and SMNVEV (reference sequence). The V and J ends lost 3 bases and 1 base respectively, with 7 bases between them. The CDR3 runs 14 residues. In DNA form, the CDR3 reads TGTGCCAGCAGTTTTGGGGGAAGCAATCAGCCCCAGCATTTT. It translates to CASSFGGSNQPQHF.

This clonotype was seen once. The chain employs TRBV2 and TRBJ2-3; possible D gene TRBD1, 7 bases. Trimming took 8 bases from V and 4 from J, leaving 22 bases between them. The CDR3 loop spans 16 amino acids. Germline V gene sequence: CDR1 SNHLY, CDR2 FYNNEI. Written as DNA, the CDR3 is TGTGCCAGCCTCGGACAGGAGATCCGACTAGCAGATACGCAGTATTTT. As protein: CASLGQEIRLADTQYF.

This clonotype was counted a few times. The chain joins TRBV19 to TRBJ2-3; 7 positions match TRBD1. From germline, CDR1 is LNHDA and CDR2 SQIVND (reference sequence). V shed 6 bases, J shed 0 bases, and the junction held 6 bases outside the gene matches. The CDR3 has 15 residues. The DNA for the CDR3 is TGTGCCAGTAGCCCCGGACAGGTCAGCACAGATACGCAGTATTTT. Translating it yields CASSPGQVSTDTQYF.

This chain uses TRBV19 with TRBJ2-3; TRBD2 matches 8 bases. Germline CDR1 LNHDA, CDR2 SQIVND (reference sequence). Germline trimming cut 3 bases from V and 4 bases from J; bases unmatched to any gene: 6. The CDR3 runs 15 residues. CDR3 bases: TGTGCCAGTAGTATCGCGGGAGGTGGTGCAGATACGCAGTATTTT. The encoded protein is CASSIAGGGADTQYF.

This rearrangement joins TRBV30 to TRBJ2-3; the match to TRBD1 covers 9 bases. Per the germline V gene, CDR1 is GTSNPN and CDR2 is SVGIG (reference sequence). J lost 2 bases, V lost 3 bases, and 9 bases had no gene match. CDR3 length: 16 residues. CDR3 sequence reads: CAWRDPGQGPTDTQYF. The CDR3 DNA is TGTGCCTGGAGGGATCCGGGACAGGGCCCCACAGATACGCAGTATTTT.

This clonotype was observed a handful of times. The CDR3 bases are TGTGCCTGGGCTCAGGTGAGCAACACTGAAGCTTTCTTT. Residues: CAWAQVSNTEAFF. This sequence joins TRBV30 and TRBJ1-1; D gene ambiguous. Germline CDR1 and CDR2: GTSNPN and SVGIG (reference sequence). The CDR3 is 13 residues long. V was pared by 5 bases and J by 2 bases, with 12 bases between.

The chain links TRBV27 to TRBJ2-1, with TRBD1 matching 9 bases. CDR3 length: 17 residues. Germline assignment: CDR1 MNHEY and CDR2 SMNVEV (reference sequence). The V gene end was trimmed by 4 bases and the J gene end by 0 bases; junction bases not matched to a gene: 7. CDR3 in amino acids: CASSSPGQGSSYNEQFF. The CDR3 DNA reads as TGTGCCAGCAGTTCTCCGGGACAGGGTAGCTCCTACAATGAGCAGTTCTTC.

The chain carries TRBV29-1 and TRBJ1-1, with 8 bases aligning to TRBD1. Germline values: CDR1 SQVTM, CDR2 ANQGSEA. The CDR3 is 14 residues long. J was trimmed by 1 base and V by 6 bases; bases with no gene match: 7. As DNA, the CDR3 is TGCAGCGTCCCGGGACAGGTACGGAACACTGAAGCTTTCTTT. Its translation is CSVPGQVRNTEAFF.

The chain links TRBV19 to TRBJ1-2; 11 bases fit TRBD1. CDR1 is LNHDA and CDR2 is SQIVND in the germline V gene (reference sequence). With 6 bases clipped from V and 1 base from J, the junction kept 4 bases outside the gene matches. This CDR3 spans 15 amino acids. The CDR3: CASSHGTGGNYGYTF. As DNA, the CDR3 is TGTGCCAGTAGCCACGGGACAGGGGGTAACTATGGCTACACCTTC. The variable domain in full, with the rest retrieved from reference TRBV19 and TRBJ1-2, is DGGITQSPKYLFRKEGQNVTLSCEQNLNHDAMYWYRQDPGQGLRLIYYSQIVNDFQKGDIAEGYSVSREKKESFPLTVTSAQKNPTAFYLCASSHGTGGNYGYTFGSGTRLTVV.

This clonotype was seen only a few times. V usage is TRBV10-3 and J usage is TRBJ1-5; D not resolved. CDR3 length: 12 amino acids. Germline V gene data show CDR1 as ENHRY and CDR2 as SYGVKD. Trimming left V 2 bases short and J 7 bases short, with 6 bases between. Written as DNA, the CDR3 is TGTGCCATCAGTGAGAAGATGCAGCCCCAGCATTTT. This sequence encodes CAISEKMQPQHF.

This clonotype has more than one count but fewer than ten. This chain joins TRBV6-6 and TRBJ2-7; either TRBD1 or TRBD2 may supply D (5 bases each). The germline gives CDR1 MNHNY, CDR2 SVGAGI (reference sequence). V was cut by 6 bases and J by 7 bases, with 22 bases left in between. CDR3 length: 15 amino acids. The DNA for the CDR3 is TGTGCCAGCAGACACCCCGGGACCGCCTCGGAGGAGCAGTACTTC. Protein sequence: CASRHPGTASEEQYF.

The chain links TRBV29-1 to TRBJ2-4; tentative D call: TRBD1 (5 bases). V lost 5 bases and J lost 3, with 20 bases in between. The CDR3 contains 16 residues. Germline CDR1 is SQVTM and CDR2 is ANQGSEA. The chain's CDR3 is CSVFTDTLKYKNIQYF. CDR3 DNA sequence: TGCAGCGTTTTTACGGACACCCTGAAATACAAAAACATTCAGTACTTC.

A remark on this clonotype: The junction departs from germline at one end; a sequencing error may be responsible. The genes are TRBV29-1 and TRBJ2-5, with 14 bases aligning to TRBD2. The CDR3 is 12 amino acids. Looked up from germline, CDR1 is SQVTM and CDR2 is ANQGSEA. CDR3 DNA: TGCAGCGTGGGACTAGCGGGAGAGGCCCAGTACTTC. Amino acids: CSVGLAGEAQYF.

The V gene is TRBV7-2, the J gene TRBJ2-7; D uncertain. CDR1 SGHTA and CDR2 FQGNSA come from the germline V gene. Deletions cut 3 bases from V and 2 bases from J, with 11 bases between. The CDR3 length is 14 residues. The CDR3, as DNA: TGTGCCAGCAGCTTGGACGCCGGCACCTACGAGCAGTACGTC. Its translation: CASSLDAGTYEQYV.

The rearrangement joins TRBV12-3 or TRBV12-4 to TRBJ2-5; D may be TRBD1 (6 bases). This CDR3 has 20 amino acids. Between the trimmed V and J ends, which lost 6 bases and 1 base, there was a span of 30 bases. The DNA of the CDR3 is TGTGCCAGCAGCCAAATGCCGGGACAAGCTTCTGGGGGCTCCCAAGAGACCCAGTACTTC. Residues: CASSQMPGQASGGSQETQYF.